The 12 T cell receptor beta chains listed next were all sequenced from one sample in a study of immunodeficiency. The method was immunoSEQ multiplex PCR; TCRdb's version includes in-frame clones alone and lacks a portion of them. The top ten clones hold around 4.1% of a sample with 4,200 or so clones, around nine tenths of them seen once. The specimen was CD4+ T cells from blood. These receptors came from a human donor in good health.

This sequence joins TRBV5-1 and TRBJ2-7; no firm D call. The CDR3 spans 14 residues. The V end was cut by 0 bases, the J end by 2 bases, with 9 bases between. CDR1 is SGHRS, CDR2 YFSETQ, per germline. The CDR3: CASSLGQRTYEQYF. CDR3 DNA: TGCGCCAGCAGCTTGGGGCAGAGGACCTACGAGCAGTACTTC.

The genes are TRBV28 and TRBJ1-3; D uncertain. Per germline, CDR1 MDHEN and CDR2 SYDVKM. V was trimmed by 7 bases and J by 0 bases, leaving 10 bases between them. This CDR3 comprises 14 residues. Here the CDR3 reads CASIGQVSGNTIYF. The CDR3 DNA sequence: TGTGCCAGCATCGGGCAAGTCTCTGGAAACACCATATATTTT.

The J gene is TRBJ2-6, the V gene TRBV3-1 (or the pseudogene TRBV3-2); tentatively, D is TRBD2 (6 bases). Germline lookup yields CDR1 LGHDT and CDR2 YNNKEL (reference sequence). The CDR3 is 18 residues long. V lost 4 bases and J lost 4, with 20 bases in between. The CDR3 loop reads CASSRTGTSLRGANVLTF. The CDR3, as DNA: TGTGCCAGCAGCCGCACCGGGACTTCCCTTAGGGGGGCCAACGTCCTGACTTTC.

The V gene is TRBV25-1, the J gene TRBJ1-4, with 7 bases identical to TRBD1. The germline CDR1 and CDR2 sequences are MGHDK and SYGVNS. The CDR3 is 14 amino acids. The V segment lost 6 bases and the J segment 4 bases; nucleotides outside the gene matches: 5. CDR3 nucleotides: TGTGCCAGCAGAACAGGGGCCGATAATGAAAAACTGTTTTTT. Its protein is CASRTGADNEKLFF.

The chain uses TRBV30 and TRBJ2-7; TRBD1 agrees at 8 bases. The germline gives CDR1 GTSNPN, CDR2 SVGIG (reference sequence). Losses at the gene ends were 3 bases for V and 3 bases for J; bases not matched to a gene: 10. This CDR3 is 15 amino acids long. The CDR3 sequence is CAWSVDGTGVYEQYF. CDR3 bases: TGTGCCTGGAGCGTCGACGGGACAGGCGTCTACGAGCAGTACTTC.

The rearrangement joins TRBV30 to TRBJ1-1; TRBD1 matches at 7 bases. Trimming cost V 2 bases and J 1 base; bases outside gene matches: 7. CDR3 length: 15 residues. Germline CDR1 reads GTSNPN; CDR2 reads SVGIG (reference sequence). CDR3 region: CAWSLPDRENTEAFF. The CDR3 DNA follows: TGTGCCTGGAGTCTCCCTGACAGGGAGAACACTGAAGCTTTCTTT.

In this sample, this clone turned up once. J is TRBJ2-3 and V is TRBV5-4; TRBD1 is a possible D gene (5 bases). The CDR3 extends over 11 amino acids. The V end was cut by 4 bases, the J end by 5 bases, with 5 bases between. Germline CDR1 and CDR2: SGHNT and YYREEE (reference sequence). CDR3 coding DNA: TGTGCCAGCAGCCAGGGAGATACGCAGTATTTT. Translation gives CASSQGDTQYF.

This clone was seen a handful of times. The rearrangement uses TRBV5-5 and TRBJ2-1, with TRBD2 as a possible D gene (7 bases). Trimming shortened V by 2 bases and J by 4 bases, and 13 bases separated the two germline ends. The V gene's germline CDR1 is SGHKS and CDR2 YYEKEE (reference sequence). The CDR3 covers 15 residues. The CDR3 is CASSFGGGLYNEQFF. Here the CDR3 DNA reads TGTGCCAGCAGCTTCGGCGGGGGCCTGTACAATGAGCAGTTCTTC.

Here the CDR3 reads CASSQDGGRIGELFF. The CDR3, as DNA: TGTGCCAGCAGCCAAGACGGGGGGCGAATCGGGGAGCTGTTTTTT. This chain joins TRBV3-1 (or the pseudogene TRBV3-2) and TRBJ2-2; D might be TRBD2 (7 bases). The CDR3 consists of 15 residues. CDR1 is LGHDT, CDR2 YNNKEL, per germline (reference sequence). The ends were cut back, 0 bases at V and 7 bases at J, with 12 bases in the middle.

The chain links TRBV28 to TRBJ2-1; D unresolved. Between the trimmed V and J ends, which lost 5 bases and 8 bases, there was a span of 7 bases. The CDR3 sequence is 11 residues long. The V gene's germline CDR1 is MDHEN and CDR2 SYDVKM. The CDR3 loop reads CASSPFHEQFF. Here the CDR3 DNA reads TGTGCCAGCAGTCCCTTCCATGAGCAGTTCTTC.

V and J are TRBV12-5 and TRBJ2-4; 8 nucleotides align to TRBD1. V dropped 4 bases and J dropped 0; count of bases not matched to a gene: 8. CDR1 is LGHNT, CDR2 FRNRAP, per germline. CDR3 length: 17 amino acids. For the CDR3, the DNA is TGTGCTAGTGGTTCCACGGACAGGGCAGTAGCCAAAAACATTCAGTACTTC. This codes for CASGSTDRAVAKNIQYF.

The chain has TRBV27 and TRBJ2-7; D not certain. V dropped 4 bases and J dropped 3 bases, with 4 bases sitting between them. Germline-derived CDR1 and CDR2 are MNHEY and SMNVEV (reference sequence). The CDR3 totals 11 residues. CDR3 nucleotides: TGTGCCAGCAGTTCGCACTACGAGCAGTACTTC. It specifies CASSSHYEQYF.